A selection of T cell receptor beta chains follows, all from one sample in a study of blood T cell repertoires in COVID-19. The assay was immunoSEQ multiplex PCR, and TCRdb's table has in-frame clones only and misses some. The table has some 170,000 clones, roughly 90% seen once. The sample comprised PBMCs or T cells enriched from blood (not recorded which). Receptors were obtained from a human donor with acute COVID-19. The donor label of this sample is uncertain. Both conserved end residues are part of each CDR3. The D gene is left open where the match is weak. Rows may omit the clone size; those that give it use once, few, many or a size class.

CDR3nt: TGTGCCAGCAGCCGAGGGGGAGGGTTGGGCTACACCTTC
CDR3aa: CASSRGGGLGYTF
j_gene: TRBJ1-2
abundance: once
d_gene: NA
v_gene: TRBV12-3/TRBV12-4

CDR3nt: TGTGCCAGCAGCTTAGGGGCCTCTAACTATGGCTACACCTTC
CDR3aa: CASSLGASNYGYTF
j_gene: TRBJ1-2
abundance: NA
d_gene: NA
v_gene: TRBV7-9

CDR3nt: TGTGCCAGCAGTGATGAACTCGTGGACATTCAGTACTTC
CDR3aa: CASSDELVDIQYF
j_gene: TRBJ2-4
abundance: NA
d_gene: NA
v_gene: TRBV6-1

CDR3nt: TGCGCCAGCAGCCCCGGACTAGCGGGGGGTTACAATGAGCAGTTCTTC
CDR3aa: CASSPGLAGGYNEQFF
j_gene: TRBJ2-1
abundance: NA
d_gene: TRBD2
v_gene: TRBV4-1

CDR3nt: TGTGCCAGCAGCAACAGGGGTCCCCCCGGGGAGCTGTTTTTT
CDR3aa: CASSNRGPPGELFF
j_gene: TRBJ2-2
abundance: NA
d_gene: TRBD1
v_gene: TRBV2

CDR3nt: TGCGCCAGCAGCTTGGGGATCCGGGCTGAAGCTTTCTTT
CDR3aa: CASSLGIRAEAFF
j_gene: TRBJ1-1
abundance: NA
d_gene: NA
v_gene: TRBV5-1

CDR3nt: TGTGCCTTGTGGTTATTCACGACAGGGGGCTTGAGGGATAACTATGGCTACACCTTC
CDR3aa: CALWLFTTGGLRDNYGYTF
j_gene: TRBJ1-2
abundance: NA
d_gene: TRBD1
v_gene: TRBV30

CDR3nt: TGTGCCAGTAGTATCTCGGCAGGGGAAGAACCCCAGCATTTT
CDR3aa: CASSISAGEEPQHF
j_gene: TRBJ1-5
abundance: NA
d_gene: NA
v_gene: TRBV19

CDR3nt: TGTGCCTGGAGTCTGACTAGCGGGGCTTTACAGAAGCAGTATTTT
CDR3aa: CAWSLTSGALQKQYF
j_gene: TRBJ2-3
abundance: NA
d_gene: TRBD2
v_gene: TRBV30

CDR3nt: TGCGCCAGCAGCTTGGGGGCACGCGCGAACACCGGGGAGCTGTTTTTT
CDR3aa: CASSLGARANTGELFF
j_gene: TRBJ2-2
abundance: NA
d_gene: NA
v_gene: TRBV5-1

CDR3nt: TGTGCCAGCAGTTGGGGCCGAGACTACGAGCAGTACTTC
CDR3aa: CASSWGRDYEQYF
j_gene: TRBJ2-7
abundance: once
d_gene: NA
v_gene: TRBV12-3/TRBV12-4

CDR3nt: TGTGCCTGGAGGGGAGATCTAGCGGGGGGAATCCAGTACTTC
CDR3aa: CAWRGDLAGGIQYF
j_gene: TRBJ2-5
abundance: NA
d_gene: TRBD2
v_gene: TRBV30

CDR3nt: TGTGCCACCAGTGATTACGCGACTGGGGCCAACGTCCTGACTTTC
CDR3aa: CATSDYATGANVLTF
j_gene: TRBJ2-6
abundance: NA
d_gene: NA
v_gene: TRBV24-1

CDR3nt: TGCGCCAGCAGCTTTGGGACTTATAAAAATGAGCAGTTCTTC
CDR3aa: CASSFGTYKNEQFF
j_gene: TRBJ2-1
abundance: many
d_gene: NA
v_gene: TRBV5-1

CDR3nt: TGCAGTGCTAGTTTCAGGGGAAATTCACCCCTCCACTTT
CDR3aa: CSASFRGNSPLHF
j_gene: TRBJ1-6
abundance: NA
d_gene: NA
v_gene: TRBV20-1

CDR3nt: TGTGCCAGCAGCTCGCCAGCGGGGGGCGGGAATGAGCAGTTCTTC
CDR3aa: CASSSPAGGGNEQFF
j_gene: TRBJ2-1
abundance: NA
d_gene: TRBD2
v_gene: TRBV7-8

CDR3nt: TGTGCCTGGAGTGTAACATCTGGAAACACCATATATTTT
CDR3aa: CAWSVTSGNTIYF
j_gene: TRBJ1-3
abundance: NA
d_gene: NA
v_gene: TRBV30

CDR3nt: TGTGCCAGCAGCCAAATTACGGGACAGGGGATGGTCAATCAGCCCCAGCATTTT
CDR3aa: CASSQITGQGMVNQPQHF
j_gene: TRBJ1-5
abundance: NA
d_gene: TRBD1
v_gene: TRBV6-2/TRBV6-3

CDR3nt: TGTGCCAGTAGCATAGGGGGACAGGGTGGACGAGAGACCCAGTACTTC
CDR3aa: CASSIGGQGGRETQYF
j_gene: TRBJ2-5
abundance: NA
d_gene: TRBD1
v_gene: TRBV19

CDR3nt: TGTGCCAGCAGCACCCACCCGGGACTAGCGGGAGAGACCCAGTACTTC
CDR3aa: CASSTHPGLAGETQYF
j_gene: TRBJ2-5
abundance: once
d_gene: TRBD2
v_gene: TRBV3-1/TRBV3-2

CDR3nt: TGTGCCAGCAGGAATGCCGGGACAGGGGAAGCTCAGCCCCAGCATTTT
CDR3aa: CASRNAGTGEAQPQHF
j_gene: TRBJ1-5
abundance: NA
d_gene: TRBD1
v_gene: TRBV28

CDR3nt: TGCGCCAGCAGCCAAGATGACCCGTGGGGCGCATACGAGCAGTACTTC
CDR3aa: CASSQDDPWGAYEQYF
j_gene: TRBJ2-7
abundance: NA
d_gene: NA
v_gene: TRBV4-1

CDR3nt: TGTGCCAGCAGGGTCGGACAGGAGGCCAGGGCTGAAGCTTTCTTT
CDR3aa: CASRVGQEARAEAFF
j_gene: TRBJ1-1
abundance: NA
d_gene: TRBD1
v_gene: TRBV2

CDR3nt: TGTGCCAGCAGTGAATCAGGGGGAAATAATTCACCCCTCCACTTT
CDR3aa: CASSESGGNNSPLHF
j_gene: TRBJ1-6
abundance: few
d_gene: TRBD1
v_gene: TRBV6-4

CDR3nt: TGCGCCAGCAGCCAAGATGGGGGGACCGGGGCCTACAATGAGCAGTTCTTC
CDR3aa: CASSQDGGTGAYNEQFF
j_gene: TRBJ2-1
abundance: NA
d_gene: NA
v_gene: TRBV4-1

CDR3nt: TGTGCCAGCAGCTTAAACCTCGGGAAATACGAGCAGTACTTC
CDR3aa: CASSLNLGKYEQYF
j_gene: TRBJ2-7
abundance: NA
d_gene: NA
v_gene: TRBV11-2

CDR3nt: TGTGCCAGTAGTATGGCGGGGGGAAACAATGAGCAGTTCTTC
CDR3aa: CASSMAGGNNEQFF
j_gene: TRBJ2-1
abundance: NA
d_gene: TRBD2
v_gene: TRBV19

CDR3nt: TGTGCCAGCAGTTACTCGAAGGCAGGGGGCATGAGAGATACGCAGTATTTT
CDR3aa: CASSYSKAGGMRDTQYF
j_gene: TRBJ2-3
abundance: NA
d_gene: TRBD1
v_gene: TRBV6-2/TRBV6-3

CDR3nt: TGTGCCAGCAGCTTTAGACAGGGATGGTCACCCCTCCACTTT
CDR3aa: CASSFRQGWSPLHF
j_gene: TRBJ1-6
abundance: NA
d_gene: TRBD1
v_gene: TRBV5-6

CDR3nt: TGTGCCAGCAGTCTCGGACAGGCGAAGTCTGGGGCCAACGTCCTGACTTTC
CDR3aa: CASSLGQAKSGANVLTF
j_gene: TRBJ2-6
abundance: NA
d_gene: TRBD1
v_gene: TRBV6-6

CDR3nt: TGTGCCAGTGAGCGAACACGAGGACAGGTGAACACTGAAGCTTTCTTT
CDR3aa: CASERTRGQVNTEAFF
j_gene: TRBJ1-1
abundance: NA
d_gene: TRBD1
v_gene: TRBV6-6

CDR3nt: TGTGCCAGCACCGAAGCGGGGGACACAGATACGCAGTATTTT
CDR3aa: CASTEAGDTDTQYF
j_gene: TRBJ2-3
abundance: few
d_gene: TRBD2
v_gene: TRBV11-2

CDR3nt: TGTGCCAGCAGCGTCCAGGGGGCTAAAGGCTATGGCTACACCTTC
CDR3aa: CASSVQGAKGYGYTF
j_gene: TRBJ1-2
abundance: NA
d_gene: TRBD1
v_gene: TRBV9

CDR3nt: TGTGCCAGCAGTGAAGCCAGTGGGCTAGCGGGGACGGAGACCCAGTACTTC
CDR3aa: CASSEASGLAGTETQYF
j_gene: TRBJ2-5
abundance: once
d_gene: TRBD2
v_gene: TRBV2

CDR3nt: TGCAGCGTTATCCGGGGTTCCGGGGAGCTGTTTTTT
CDR3aa: CSVIRGSGELFF
j_gene: TRBJ2-2
abundance: NA
d_gene: NA
v_gene: TRBV29-1

CDR3nt: TGCGCCAGCAGCGCCGGGACAGCAATCTCCTACGAGCAGTACTTC
CDR3aa: CASSAGTAISYEQYF
j_gene: TRBJ2-7
abundance: NA
d_gene: TRBD1
v_gene: TRBV5-1

CDR3nt: TGTGCCAGCAGCTCGCTCGACAGGGCCGGCAGGGGCTACACCTTC
CDR3aa: CASSSLDRAGRGYTF
j_gene: TRBJ1-2
abundance: once
d_gene: TRBD1
v_gene: TRBV11-2

CDR3nt: TGTGCCAGCTCACGGAACAGGGGGAGCACAGATACGCAGTATTTT
CDR3aa: CASSRNRGSTDTQYF
j_gene: TRBJ2-3
abundance: NA
d_gene: TRBD1
v_gene: TRBV18

CDR3nt: TGCGCCAGCAGCTCCAGGGGGCCGGAGCCCCAGCATTTT
CDR3aa: CASSSRGPEPQHF
j_gene: TRBJ1-5
abundance: NA
d_gene: TRBD1
v_gene: TRBV4-1

CDR3nt: TGTGCCAGCACCTTGAGGACTGGAGGGATGAACACTGAAGCTTTCTTT
CDR3aa: CASTLRTGGMNTEAFF
j_gene: TRBJ1-1
abundance: once
d_gene: NA
v_gene: TRBV2